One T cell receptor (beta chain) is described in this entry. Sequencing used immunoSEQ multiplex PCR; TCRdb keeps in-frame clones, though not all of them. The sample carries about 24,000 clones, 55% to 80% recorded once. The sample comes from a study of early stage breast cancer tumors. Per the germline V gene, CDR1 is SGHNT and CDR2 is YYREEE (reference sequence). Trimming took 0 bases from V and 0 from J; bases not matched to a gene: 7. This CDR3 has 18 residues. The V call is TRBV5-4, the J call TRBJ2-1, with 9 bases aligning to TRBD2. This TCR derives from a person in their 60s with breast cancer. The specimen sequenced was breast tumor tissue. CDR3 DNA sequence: TGTGCCAGCAGCTTGGTCCTAGCGGGGCTACCCTCCTACAATGAGCAGTTCTTC. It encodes CASSLVLAGLPSYNEQFF. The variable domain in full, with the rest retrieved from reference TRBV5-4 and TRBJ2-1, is ETGVTQSPTHLIKTRGQQVTLRCSSQSGHNTVSWYQQALGQGPQFIFQYYREEENGRGNFPPRFSGLQFPNYSSELNVNALELDDSALYLCASSLVLAGLPSYNEQFFGPGTRLTVL.